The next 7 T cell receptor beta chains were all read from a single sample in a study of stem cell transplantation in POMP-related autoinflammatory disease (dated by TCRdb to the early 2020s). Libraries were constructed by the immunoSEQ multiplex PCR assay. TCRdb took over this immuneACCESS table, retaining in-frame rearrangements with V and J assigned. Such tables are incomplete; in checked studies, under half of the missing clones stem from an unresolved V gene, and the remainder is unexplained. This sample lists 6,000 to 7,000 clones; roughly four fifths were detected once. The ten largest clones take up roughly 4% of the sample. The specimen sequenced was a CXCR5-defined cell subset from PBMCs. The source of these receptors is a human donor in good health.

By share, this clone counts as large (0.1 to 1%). The CDR3 spells CASSLATGRSSSGGYTF. CDR3 in DNA: TGTGCCAGCAGCTTGGCTACCGGCAGATCCTCATCCGGTGGCTACACCTTC. The rearrangement uses TRBV5-4 and TRBJ1-2; no clear D. The length of the CDR3 is 17 residues. From germline, CDR1 is SGHNT and CDR2 YYREEE (reference sequence). V lost 0 bases and J 7 bases, leaving 22 bases between the germline ends.

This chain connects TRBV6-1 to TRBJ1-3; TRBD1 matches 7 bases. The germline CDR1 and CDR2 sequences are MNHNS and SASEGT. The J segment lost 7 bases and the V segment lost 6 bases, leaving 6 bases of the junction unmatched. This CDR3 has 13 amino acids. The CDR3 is CASRETGANTIYF. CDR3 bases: TGTGCCAGCAGGGAAACAGGGGCCAACACCATATATTTT.

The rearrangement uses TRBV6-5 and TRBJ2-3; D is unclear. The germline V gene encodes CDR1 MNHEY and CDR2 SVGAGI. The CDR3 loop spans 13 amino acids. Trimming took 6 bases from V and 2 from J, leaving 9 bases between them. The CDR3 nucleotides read TGTGCCAGCAGCCGAGACCCCACAGATACGCAGTATTTT. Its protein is CASSRDPTDTQYF.

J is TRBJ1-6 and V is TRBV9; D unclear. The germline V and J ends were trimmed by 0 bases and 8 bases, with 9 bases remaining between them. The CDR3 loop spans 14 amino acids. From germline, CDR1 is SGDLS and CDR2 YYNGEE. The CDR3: CASSVDGIDSPLHF. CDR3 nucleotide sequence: TGTGCCAGCAGCGTAGACGGGATCGATTCACCCCTCCACTTT. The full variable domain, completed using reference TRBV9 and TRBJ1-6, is DSGVTQTPKHLITATGQRVTLRCSPRSGDLSVYWYQQSLDQGLQFLIQYYNGEERAKGNILERFSAQQFPDLHSELNLSSLELGDSALYFCASSVDGIDSPLHFGNGTRLTVT.

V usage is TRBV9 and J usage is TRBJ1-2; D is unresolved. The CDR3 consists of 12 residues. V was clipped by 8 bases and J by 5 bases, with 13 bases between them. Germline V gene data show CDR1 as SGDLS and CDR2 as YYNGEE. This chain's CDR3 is CASWSGGYGYTF. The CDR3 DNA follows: TGTGCCAGTTGGTCCGGTGGGTATGGCTACACCTTC.

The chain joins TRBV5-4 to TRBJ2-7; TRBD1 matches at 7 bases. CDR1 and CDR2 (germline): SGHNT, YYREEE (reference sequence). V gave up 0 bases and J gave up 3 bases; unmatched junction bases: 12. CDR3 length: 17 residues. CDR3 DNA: TGTGCCAGCAGCTTGGGACAGGGTAAGCGGATGAGCTACGAGCAGTACTTC. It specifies CASSLGQGKRMSYEQYF. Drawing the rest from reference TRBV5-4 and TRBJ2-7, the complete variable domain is ETGVTQSPTHLIKTRGQQVTLRCSSQSGHNTVSWYQQALGQGPQFIFQYYREEENGRGNFPPRFSGLQFPNYSSELNVNALELDDSALYLCASSLGQGKRMSYEQYFGPGTRLTVT.

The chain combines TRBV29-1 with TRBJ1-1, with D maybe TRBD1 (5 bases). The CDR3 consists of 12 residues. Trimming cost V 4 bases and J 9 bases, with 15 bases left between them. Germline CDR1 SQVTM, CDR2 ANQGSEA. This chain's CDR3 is CSVVPGTGQAFF. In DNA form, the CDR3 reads TGCAGCGTTGTTCCCGGGACTGGACAAGCTTTCTTT. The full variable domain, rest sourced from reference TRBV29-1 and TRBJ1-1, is SAVISQKPSRDICQRGTSLTIQCQVDSQVTMMFWYRQQPGQSLTLIATANQGSEATYESGFVIDKFPISRPNLTFSTLTVSNMSPEDSSIYLCSVVPGTGQAFFGQGTRLTVV.